This TCR beta chain was identified during a study of T cell responses to AZD1222 COVID-19 vaccine. Study outcomes and limitations: Repertoires were obtained only post-peak T cell response.

The CDR3 sequence is 14 residues long. V was clipped by 4 bases and J by 4 bases, with 12 bases between them. Germline assignment: CDR1 SGDLS and CDR2 YYNGEE. This table comes from immunoSEQ multiplex PCR, and its TCRdb copy is limited to in-frame clones, with some not included. The sample yields roughly 140,000 clones, approximately 91% seen once. About this clone: Its antigen is still unknown.

The specimen was peripheral blood, collected 28 days after the second AZD1222 dose. This sequence was found in an adult who received the AZD1222 COVID-19 vaccine. V gene TRBV9 combines with J gene TRBJ1-5; D gene ambiguous. Here the CDR3 reads CASSQEGSNQPQHF. DNA for the CDR3: TGTGCCAGCAGCCAAGAGGGTTCGAATCAGCCCCAGCATTTT.